A single T cell receptor beta chain is shown here with its context. Its antigen is still unknown. This sample stems from a study of long-term antiretroviral therapy in people with HIV. Survey-level immunoSEQ v3.0 assays were run. Measured with immunoSEQ multiplex PCR; TCRdb has only the in-frame clones, and not every one. The profile shows over 30,000 clones, almost 85% of them singletons. The study, taken as a whole, reports: Every time point showed a repertoire led by clones expanded before ART. Post-treatment diversity went higher with ART but stayed below transplant donor controls.

Germline-derived CDR1 and CDR2 are SGDLS and YYNGEE. The CDR3 is 15 amino acids. The V and J ends lost 4 bases and 4 bases, in that order; junction bases with no gene match: 10. The material was unsorted PBMCs, obtained 0.6 years after starting antiretroviral therapy. This rearrangement joins TRBV9 to TRBJ2-7; the match to TRBD1 covers 8 bases. The clonotype was recovered from a man aged 18 to 35 with HIV. CDR3 nucleotide sequence: TGTGCCAGCAGCTCGGGACCAGGGGGCCAATACGAGCAGTACTTC. It is translated as CASSSGPGGQYEQYF.